A single T cell receptor beta chain is shown here with its context. The entry originates in a study of blood T cell repertoires in COVID-19. Background on the study: The United States, Italy and Spain were the sources of the acute and convalescent COVID-19 samples. Nucleic acid was either cDNA or gDNA, and it came from T cells, B-cell-depleted T cells, or PBMCs.

The ends were cut back, 5 bases at V and 3 bases at J, with 13 bases in the middle. The CDR3 consists of 14 residues. CDR1 and CDR2 from the germline V gene are MNHEY and SVGAGI. Profiling relied on immunoSEQ multiplex PCR, and the TCRdb table lists in-frame clones only, not all of them. The table records 200,000 to 250,000 clones, 90% of them present only once. Cohorts were assigned according to the clinical history that participants reported. Input material: PBMCs or T cells enriched from blood (not recorded which). The sequence was obtained from a man younger than 45 who had been exposed to COVID-19. V gene TRBV6-5 combines with J gene TRBJ1-1; D might be TRBD1 (5 bases). In nucleotides, the CDR3 is TGTGCCAGCAGTCTGGAAGGGGTTGACACTGAAGCTTTCTTT. This translates into CASSLEGVDTEAFF.